This paragraph covers one T cell receptor (beta chain) sequence. Its antigen is as yet unknown. The read finishes 3 residues shy of the CDR3 end, and the germline J gene is used to complete it. The data were obtained in a study of T cells in women clearing cervical HPV infection. Germline V lookup: CDR1 LNHNV, CDR2 YYDKDF (reference sequence). The ends lost 0 bases at V and 4 bases at J; junction bases unmatched: 4. There are 16 residues in the CDR3. Study-level findings and limits: Cases carried less TRBV6-7 than controls: around 0.11% versus 0.15%. A classifier using richness and V gene abundances reached an AUC of around 0.81.

TCRdb's table, derived via immunoSEQ multiplex PCR, lists solely in-frame clones and lacks some. The clone table shows about 30,000 clones, with the ten largest holding around 2.8%. The V call is TRBV15, the J call TRBJ2-1, with 9 nucleotides matching TRBD2. This TCR came from a woman between 18 and 69 years old with a cervical HPV16 infection that either progressed to CIN3+ or cleared (not recorded which). Source material: blood buffy coat. CDR3 bases read: TGTGCCACCAGCAGAGATGGAACTAGCGGGTACAATGAG. Its translation is CATSRDGTSGYNE. The full CDR3 protein is CATSRDGTSGYNEQFF.